The entry below gives a single T cell receptor (beta chain) sequence along with its context. Its antigen is not identified. The CDR3 spans 14 residues. The ends lost 5 bases at V and 3 bases at J; junction bases unmatched: 5. CDR1 and CDR2 from the germline V gene are KGHSH and LQKENI. This entry comes from a study of T cell responses to AZD1222 COVID-19 vaccine. The study, taken as a whole, reports: Vaccination with two AZD1222 doses was followed by a rise in Spike-specific TCR breadth and depth. The study identified only a handful of AZD1222 recipients as seropositive at baseline.

Sequencing was performed with immunoSEQ multiplex PCR; in TCRdb, only in-frame clones are kept and a portion is missing. Here the sample spans roughly 110,000 clones, approximately 86% being singletons. Specimen: peripheral blood, collected on day 0 of AZD1222 vaccination. This receptor was identified in an adult in good health. This chain links TRBV18 with TRBJ1-1, with 8 bases lining up with TRBD1. The CDR3 loop reads CASSTSGGDTEAFF. In DNA form, the CDR3 reads TGTGCCAGCTCAACCTCAGGGGGCGACACTGAAGCTTTCTTT.